Listed below are T cell receptor beta chains from one sample, sequenced in a study of blood T cell repertoires in COVID-19. Using immunoSEQ multiplex PCR, the repertoire was profiled, and TCRdb retains in-frame clones only, with some absent. The sample consists of some 100,000 clones, 70% to 90% of them appearing once. The material sequenced was peripheral blood. The receptors were sampled from a human donor in a cohort sampled during active COVID-19. Both conserved end residues are part of each CDR3. The D gene is left open where the match is weak. Part of the rows lack a size; the others show once, few, many or a class for expanded clones.

d_gene	v_gene	abundance	j_gene	CDR3nt	CDR3aa
NA	TRBV27	NA	TRBJ1-1	TGTGCCAGCAGGTTGAACAGGGAGAGGAACACTGAAGCTTTCTTT	CASRLNRERNTEAFF
TRBD1	TRBV5-1	once	TRBJ1-1	TGCGCCAGCAGCTCGGGACAGGTTTCTCGTCATGAAGCTTTCTTT	CASSSGQVSRHEAFF
NA	TRBV19	NA	TRBJ1-4	TGTGCCAGCGAGCGGGGGGATGCAACTAATGAAAAACTGTTTTTT	CASERGDATNEKLFF
TRBD1	TRBV2	NA	TRBJ2-3	TGTGCCAGCAGGCCGGGACAGGGGCCAGATACGCAGTATTTT	CASRPGQGPDTQYF
TRBD2	TRBV9	NA	TRBJ2-1	TGTGCCAGCAGCTACCCCGGGGCGGGGGCCTACAATGAGCAGTTCTTC	CASSYPGAGAYNEQFF
TRBD1	TRBV19	NA	TRBJ1-5	TGTGCCAGTAGTACGACATCAGGGGGGAGGCAGCCCCAGCATTTT	CASSTTSGGRQPQHF
TRBD1	TRBV5-1	NA	TRBJ2-2	TGCGCCAGCAGTCCGGGACAGACGAACACCGGGGAGCTGTTTTTT	CASSPGQTNTGELFF
NA	TRBV28	NA	TRBJ2-7	TGTGCCAGCAGTTTGGCGGGGGCCCAGCAGTACTTC	CASSLAGAQQYF
TRBD1	TRBV5-6	once	TRBJ2-2	TGTGCCAGCAGCCCCGGGACAGGGCCCACCGGGGAGCTGTTTTTT	CASSPGTGPTGELFF
TRBD1	TRBV2	NA	TRBJ1-4	TGTGCCAGCAGTGAAACACCGGACAGGGGGCGTGAAAAACTGTTTTTT	CASSETPDRGREKLFF
TRBD2	TRBV5-1	NA	TRBJ2-7	TGCGCCAGCAGCCCCCGCGGGGGGAGTTACGAGCAGTACTTC	CASSPRGGSYEQYF